This T cell receptor (beta chain) originates from a study of blood T cell repertoires in COVID-19. Study as a whole: PBMCs, B-cell-depleted T cells, or T cells were the source of the cDNA or gDNA that made up the material.

Generated by immunoSEQ multiplex PCR, the TCRdb table keeps only in-frame clones and is missing some. This table has 65,000 to 95,000 clones, about 80% appearing once. This clone was counted at least ten times. The length of the CDR3 is 14 residues. CDR1 LGHDT and CDR2 YNNKEL come from the germline V gene (reference sequence). Trimming at V came to 6 bases and at J to 8 bases, leaving 9 bases not matched to a gene. The sequenced sample was peripheral blood. The chain is built from TRBV3-1 (or the pseudogene TRBV3-2) and TRBJ1-4, with 7 positions matching TRBD1. The receptor comes from a man aged 50-60 years with active or convalescent COVID-19. The CDR3 nucleotides are TGTGCCAGCAGTCGCGACAGGGAGTGGGAAAAACTGTTTTTT. Protein: CASSRDREWEKLFF.